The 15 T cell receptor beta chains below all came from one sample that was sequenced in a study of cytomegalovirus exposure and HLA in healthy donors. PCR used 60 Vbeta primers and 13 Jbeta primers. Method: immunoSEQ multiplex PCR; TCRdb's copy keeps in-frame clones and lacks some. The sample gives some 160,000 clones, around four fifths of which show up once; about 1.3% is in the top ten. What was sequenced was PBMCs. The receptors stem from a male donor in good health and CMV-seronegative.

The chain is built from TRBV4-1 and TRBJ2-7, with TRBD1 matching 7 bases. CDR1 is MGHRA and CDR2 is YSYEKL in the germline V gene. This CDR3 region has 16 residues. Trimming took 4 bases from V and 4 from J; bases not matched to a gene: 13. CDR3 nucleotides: TGCGCCAGCAGCCCCCCCAGCCGGACAGGCCGGTACGAGCAGTACTTC. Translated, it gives CASSPPSRTGRYEQYF.

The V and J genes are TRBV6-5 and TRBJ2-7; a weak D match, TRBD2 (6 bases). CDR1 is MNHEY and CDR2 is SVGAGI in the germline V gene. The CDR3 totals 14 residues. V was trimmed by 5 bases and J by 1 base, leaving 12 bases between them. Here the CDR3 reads CASSTVAASYEQYF. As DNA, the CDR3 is TGTGCCAGCAGTACTGTAGCGGCATCCTACGAGCAGTACTTC.

CDR3 DNA sequence: TGTGCCAGCAGCCAGAGACTAGCGGGTCACCAAGAGACCCAGTACTTC. The encoded protein is CASSQRLAGHQETQYF. The J gene is TRBJ2-5, the V gene TRBV4-2; TRBD2 matches 10 bases. The CDR3 runs 16 residues. V lost 3 bases, J lost 0 bases, and 4 bases stayed unmatched. Germline V lookup: CDR1 LGHNA, CDR2 YNFKEQ.

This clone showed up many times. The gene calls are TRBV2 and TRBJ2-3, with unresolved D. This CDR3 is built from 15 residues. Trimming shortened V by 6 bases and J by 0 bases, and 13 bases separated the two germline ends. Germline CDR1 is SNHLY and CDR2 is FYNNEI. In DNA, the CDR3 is TGTGCCAGCAGCGTGACTGTTGCTAGCACAGATACGCAGTATTTT. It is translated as CASSVTVASTDTQYF.

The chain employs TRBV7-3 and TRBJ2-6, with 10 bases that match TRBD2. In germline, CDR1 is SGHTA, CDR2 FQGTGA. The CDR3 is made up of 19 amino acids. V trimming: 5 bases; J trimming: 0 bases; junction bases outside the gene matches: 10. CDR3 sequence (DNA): TGTGCCAGCAGCCCCTCCACTAGCGGGAAAAACTCTGGGGCCAACGTCCTGACTTTC. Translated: CASSPSTSGKNSGANVLTF.

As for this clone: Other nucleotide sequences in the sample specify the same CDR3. CDR3 amino acids: CASSPPGTGGNEQFF. The CDR3 DNA is TGTGCCAGCAGCCCGCCAGGGACAGGGGGCAATGAGCAGTTCTTC. V and J are TRBV7-9 and TRBJ2-1; 11 positions agree with TRBD1. Trimming took 5 bases from V and 6 from J; bases not matched to a gene: 6. Germline V lookup: CDR1 SEHNR, CDR2 FQNEAQ (reference sequence). The CDR3 length is 15 residues.

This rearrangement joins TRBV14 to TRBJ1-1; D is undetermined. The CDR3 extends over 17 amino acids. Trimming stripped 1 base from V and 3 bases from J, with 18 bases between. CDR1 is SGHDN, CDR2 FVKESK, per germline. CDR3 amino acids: CASSQVGSMRSDTEAFF. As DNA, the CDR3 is TGTGCCAGCAGCCAAGTCGGCAGTATGAGGAGCGACACTGAAGCTTTCTTT. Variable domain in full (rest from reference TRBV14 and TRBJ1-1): EAGVTQFPSHSVIEKGQTVTLRCDPISGHDNLYWYRRVMGKEIKFLLHFVKESKQDESGMPNNRFLAERTGGTYSTLKVQPAELEDSGVYFCASSQVGSMRSDTEAFFGQGTRLTVV.

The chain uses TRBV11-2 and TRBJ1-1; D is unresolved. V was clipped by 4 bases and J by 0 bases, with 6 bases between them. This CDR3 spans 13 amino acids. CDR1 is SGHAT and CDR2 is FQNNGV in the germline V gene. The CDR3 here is CASSSQMNTEAFF. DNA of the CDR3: TGTGCCAGCAGCTCTCAGATGAACACTGAAGCTTTCTTT.

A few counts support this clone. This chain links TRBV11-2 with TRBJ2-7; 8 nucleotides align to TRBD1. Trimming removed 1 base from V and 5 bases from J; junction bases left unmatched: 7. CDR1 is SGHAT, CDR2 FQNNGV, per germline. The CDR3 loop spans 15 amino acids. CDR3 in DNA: TGTGCCAGCAGCTTAGGGGCTGGACAGGGAGACGAGCAGTACTTC. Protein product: CASSLGAGQGDEQYF.

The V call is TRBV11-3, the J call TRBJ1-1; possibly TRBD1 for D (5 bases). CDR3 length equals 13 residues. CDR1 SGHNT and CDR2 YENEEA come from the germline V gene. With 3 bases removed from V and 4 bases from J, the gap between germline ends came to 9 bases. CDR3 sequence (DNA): TGTGCCAGCAGCTTCTCCAGGGCCACTGAAGCTTTCTTT. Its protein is CASSFSRATEAFF.

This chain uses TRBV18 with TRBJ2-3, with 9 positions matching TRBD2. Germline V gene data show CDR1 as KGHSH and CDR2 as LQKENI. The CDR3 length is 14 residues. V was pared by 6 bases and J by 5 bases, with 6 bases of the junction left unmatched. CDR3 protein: CASSPTSGGDTQYF. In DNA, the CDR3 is TGTGCCAGCTCGCCGACTAGCGGAGGAGATACGCAGTATTTT.

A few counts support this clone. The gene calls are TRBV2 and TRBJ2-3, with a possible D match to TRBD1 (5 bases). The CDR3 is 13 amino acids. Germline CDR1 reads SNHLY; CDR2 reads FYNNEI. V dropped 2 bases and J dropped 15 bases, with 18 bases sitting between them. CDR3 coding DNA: TGTGCCAGCAGTGAAATTCCCCCAGGGCGAGGTTATTTT. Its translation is CASSEIPPGRGYF.

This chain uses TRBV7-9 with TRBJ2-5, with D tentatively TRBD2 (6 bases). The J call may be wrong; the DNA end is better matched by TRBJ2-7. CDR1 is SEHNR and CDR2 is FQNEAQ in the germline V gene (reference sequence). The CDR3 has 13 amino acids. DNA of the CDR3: TGTGCCAGCAGCGGGGACTCTTCCTACGAGCAGTACTTC. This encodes CASSGDSSYEQYF.

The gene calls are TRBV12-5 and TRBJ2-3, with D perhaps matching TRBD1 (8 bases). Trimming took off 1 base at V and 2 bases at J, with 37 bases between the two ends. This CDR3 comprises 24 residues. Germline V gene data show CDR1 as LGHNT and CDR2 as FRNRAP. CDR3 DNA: TGTGCTAGTGGTTTGGGGGCCTCCCGGACAGGGAGGGAGGTCGTAGAAGTCGACACAGATACGCAGTATTTT. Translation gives CASGLGASRTGREVVEVDTDTQYF.

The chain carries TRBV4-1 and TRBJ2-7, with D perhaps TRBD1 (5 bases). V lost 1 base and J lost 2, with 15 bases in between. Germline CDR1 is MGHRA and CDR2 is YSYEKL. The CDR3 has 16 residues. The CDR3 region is CASSQVPQGLPYEQYF. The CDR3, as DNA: TGCGCCAGCAGCCAAGTTCCCCAGGGTCTCCCCTACGAGCAGTACTTC.